This TCR beta chain is drawn from a study of T-cell reconstitution after alpha-beta-depleted transplantation in children. Study-level points and caveats: T-cell counts and diversity were attributed mostly to newly produced T cells one year after transplant. It was reported that alpha-beta T cells came from several hundred expanded graft clones (about two months after transplant). Some patients owed their high day-60 TCRbeta diversity to surviving recipient T cells and thymic progenitors.

V was pared by 4 bases and J by 9 bases, with 10 bases between. This CDR3 has 11 residues. CDR1 and CDR2 from the germline V gene are SGHAT and FQDESV (reference sequence). The authors prepared the TCRbeta library with unique molecular identifiers. A single record per CDR3 protein comes from TCRdb applying MiXCR to the PCR reads. Of more than 400,000 distinct CDR3 sequences in the sample, about 10% were seen once. As concerns this clonotype: Its antigen is undetermined.

Source: PBMCs, mostly from graft donor cells, taken 180 days after TCRalphabeta/CD19-depleted stem cell transplant. The chain has TRBV11-1 and TRBJ2-7; D gene ambiguous. The TCR was taken from a female patient aged 2-15 years who had a stem cell transplant for aplastic anemia, so the T cells may come from the graft donor. The CDR3 sequence is CASSWESAQYF. DNA of the CDR3: TGTGCCAGCAGCTGGGAAAGCGCGCAGTACTTC.